This T cell receptor beta chain was captured in a study of blood T cell repertoires in COVID-19. The CDR3 consists of 12 residues. CDR1 is SQVTM, CDR2 ANQGSEA, per germline. The V and J ends lost 7 bases and 3 bases, in that order; junction bases with no gene match: 2. How the authors handled the data: Estimation of nucleated cell counts relied on the amplification of reference gene primers. Assay: immunoSEQ multiplex PCR; the TCRdb copy retains only in-frame clones and omits some. V and J calls and clone size follow that table, whereas D and trimming were derived from the DNA. The data contain more than 250,000 clones, more than 75% of them singletons.

J is TRBJ2-2 and V is TRBV29-1, with 7 positions matching TRBD1. Sequencing used peripheral blood. This TCR was sampled from a woman in her fifties or sixties with acute or convalescent COVID-19. CDR3 DNA: TGCAGCGGGGACAGTTACACCGGGGAGCTGTTTTTT. Its translation: CSGDSYTGELFF.